This entry concerns a single T cell receptor (beta chain). The antigen remains unidentified. Assay used: immunoSEQ multiplex PCR; TCRdb lists only in-frame clones, some missing. Here the sample spans some 50,000 clones, around 83% being singletons. The data originate from a study of radiation and T cells in renal cell carcinoma. Study-level findings and limits: Pretreatment tumor biopsies were lacking, so baseline clonotypes are unknown. In blood, top tumor clones expanded by 2 weeks, shrinking by 4.

CDR1 and CDR2 (germline): SGDLS, YYNGEE. The CDR3 loop spans 16 amino acids. V trimming: 3 bases; J trimming: 0 bases; junction bases outside the gene matches: 8. Time point defined: baseline pretreatment blood. Regarding treatment: 15 Gy SBRT to primary tumor, nephrectomy 4 weeks later. This clonotype originated in a woman between 70 and 85 years old with renal cell carcinoma. The rearrangement joins TRBV9 to TRBJ2-5, with TRBD2 matching over 7 bases. The source material was blood, sampled from a patient whose treatment included radiotherapy and nephrectomy. The CDR3 protein is CASSAGTISYQETQYF. The DNA of the CDR3 is TGTGCCAGCAGCGCCGGGACTATATCTTACCAAGAGACCCAGTACTTC.